A single sample gave rise to the 20 T cell receptor beta chains below, sequenced in a study of radiation and T cells in renal cell carcinoma. Measured with immunoSEQ multiplex PCR; TCRdb has only the in-frame clones, and not every one. This sample carries 130,000 or so clones, 75% to 90% of them seen once, and the ten largest clones take roughly 23%. Noted time point: baseline pretreatment blood. This sample's treatment: 15 Gy SBRT to primary tumor, nephrectomy 4 weeks later. Source: blood, taken from a patient whose treatment included radiotherapy and nephrectomy. The receptors derive from a woman in her forties or fifties with renal cell carcinoma.

This clone came up many times. CDR3 in DNA: TGCGCCAGCAGCTTGGGGGACAGTAACTATGGCTACACCTTC. This sequence encodes CASSLGDSNYGYTF. The chain combines TRBV5-1 with TRBJ1-2; TRBD1 matches 7 bases. Per the germline V gene, CDR1 is SGHRS and CDR2 is YFSETQ. CDR3 length: 14 amino acids. Trimming removed 0 bases from V and 1 base from J; junction bases left unmatched: 0.

The chain combines TRBV6-5 with TRBJ1-2; TRBD1 matches 8 bases. The germline V gene has CDR1 MNHEY and CDR2 SVGAGI. V gave up 5 bases and J gave up 2 bases; unmatched junction bases: 7. The CDR3 is 15 amino acids. The CDR3 DNA reads TGTGCCAGCAGTCCTCAGACAGGGGCCAACTATGGCTACACCTTC. It is translated as CASSPQTGANYGYTF.

V gene TRBV7-2 combines with J gene TRBJ1-1; no firm D call. CDR1 is SGHTA and CDR2 is FQGNSA in the germline V gene. The CDR3 is made up of 12 amino acids. V lost 4 bases, J lost 4 bases, and 7 bases lay in between. CDR3 DNA sequence: TGTGCCAGCAGCTCCCTGGCCACTGAAGCTTTCTTT. It encodes CASSSLATEAFF.

The chain couples TRBV27 to TRBJ1-2; 8 bases match TRBD1. There are 14 residues in the CDR3. The germline gives CDR1 MNHEY, CDR2 SMNVEV (reference sequence). The V segment lost 5 bases and the J segment 6 bases; nucleotides outside the gene matches: 8. CDR3 amino acids: CASSLARGPNGYTF. CDR3 DNA: TGTGCCAGCAGTCTCGCCAGGGGGCCAAATGGCTACACCTTC.

The chain combines TRBV30 with TRBJ1-3; unclear D gene. The germline CDR1 and CDR2 sequences are GTSNPN and SVGIG (reference sequence). CDR3 length: 12 amino acids. Trimming cost V 5 bases and J 0 bases, with 5 bases left between them. In DNA, the CDR3 is TGTGCCTGGGAAAGCTCTGGAAACACCATATATTTT. It translates to CAWESSGNTIYF.

The chain employs TRBV25-1 and TRBJ1-5; D possibly corresponds to TRBD1 (5 bases). The germline CDR1 and CDR2 sequences are MGHDK and SYGVNS. The CDR3 is 15 amino acids. V was cut by 6 bases and J by 3 bases, with 15 bases left in between. The DNA for the CDR3 is TGTGCCAGCAGGAAACGGAGGGGTCACAATCAGCCCCAGCATTTT. Its translation: CASRKRRGHNQPQHF.

The chain joins TRBV7-9 to TRBJ2-1; 7 bases map to TRBD2. The V gene end was trimmed by 7 bases and the J gene end by 4 bases; junction bases not matched to a gene: 19. The CDR3 extends over 18 amino acids. The germline gives CDR1 SEHNR, CDR2 FQNEAQ (reference sequence). The CDR3 loop is CASTKDAPGRGSYNEQFF. DNA for the CDR3: TGTGCCAGCACCAAGGACGCCCCAGGGCGGGGGTCGTACAATGAGCAGTTCTTC. The variable domain in full, completed from reference TRBV7-9 and TRBJ2-1, reads DTGVSQNPRHKITKRGQNVTFRCDPISEHNRLYWYRQTLGQGPEFLTYFQNEAQLEKSRLLSDRFSAERPKGSFSTLEIQRTEQGDSAMYLCASTKDAPGRGSYNEQFFGPGTRLTVL.

The chain uses TRBV14 and TRBJ1-1; no clear D gene. CDR1 and CDR2 from the germline V gene are SGHDN and FVKESK. The ends were cut back, 4 bases at V and 1 base at J, with 7 bases in the middle. This CDR3 is built from 13 residues. CDR3 protein: CASSLYWNTEAFF. In DNA form, the CDR3 reads TGTGCCAGCAGCCTATACTGGAACACTGAAGCTTTCTTT.

The chain has TRBV2 and TRBJ1-6; possibly TRBD1 for D (5 bases). Germline V gene data show CDR1 as SNHLY and CDR2 as FYNNEI. The V end was cut by 11 bases, the J end by 5 bases, with 13 bases between. The CDR3 length is 13 residues. CDR3 in amino acids: CASLQENNSPLHF. The CDR3 region has the DNA TGTGCCTCTCTACAGGAGAATAATTCACCCCTCCACTTT.

The J gene is TRBJ2-5, the V gene TRBV9; a weak D match, TRBD1 (5 bases). Germline V CDR1 and CDR2: SGDLS, YYNGEE. The CDR3 spans 12 residues. With 4 bases removed from V and 3 bases from J, the gap between germline ends came to 7 bases. The CDR3 nucleotides are TGTGCCAGCAGCCGACAGAAAGAGACCCAGTACTTC. Its protein is CASSRQKETQYF.

The chain links TRBV10-2 to TRBJ2-7, with 12 bases aligning to TRBD1. Trimming cost V 6 bases and J 5 bases; bases outside gene matches: 5. The CDR3 consists of 14 residues. Germline-derived CDR1 and CDR2 are WSHSY and SAAADI. CDR3 protein: CASRGTGGNHEQYF. The DNA of the CDR3 is TGCGCCAGCAGAGGGACAGGGGGCAACCACGAGCAGTACTTC.

The genes are TRBV5-4 and TRBJ1-1; D is ambiguous. The CDR3 length is 12 residues. The V end lost 0 bases, the J end lost 4 bases, and 4 bases lay between the germline ends. From germline, CDR1 is SGHNT and CDR2 YYREEE (reference sequence). The CDR3 is CASSLVGTEAFF. In DNA form, the CDR3 reads TGTGCCAGCAGCTTGGTAGGCACTGAAGCTTTCTTT.

The CDR3 spells CASSLGLAGTYNEQFF. The CDR3 DNA is TGTGCCAGCAGCTTGGGACTAGCGGGAACCTACAATGAGCAGTTCTTC. The chain combines TRBV5-6 with TRBJ2-1; 11 positions agree with TRBD2. With 0 bases clipped from V and 2 bases from J, the junction kept 1 base outside the gene matches. CDR1 and CDR2 from the germline V gene are SGHDT and YYEEEE. The CDR3 sequence is 16 residues long.

The chain has TRBV9 and TRBJ2-7; D is undetermined. The CDR3 is 14 residues long. Trimming removed 0 bases from V and 1 base from J, with 8 bases in between. The germline V gene encodes CDR1 SGDLS and CDR2 YYNGEE. CDR3 residues: CASSVASTSYEQYF. The CDR3 DNA sequence: TGTGCCAGCAGCGTAGCCAGCACATCCTACGAGCAGTACTTC.

This clone was counted between two and nine times. V and J are TRBV9 and TRBJ1-6; 9 bases are shared with TRBD1. From germline, CDR1 is SGDLS and CDR2 YYNGEE. With V trimmed by 0 bases and J by 11 bases, 3 bases remained unmatched. This CDR3 has 14 residues. The CDR3 DNA sequence: TGTGCCAGCAGCGTAGCCGGGACAGGGACACCCCTCCACTTT. Protein: CASSVAGTGTPLHF.

The chain has TRBV28 and TRBJ2-1, with TRBD1 identical over 9 bases. From germline, CDR1 is MDHEN and CDR2 SYDVKM. J lost 4 bases, V lost 5 bases, and 6 bases had no gene match. CDR3 length: 15 residues. CDR3 residues: CASSGFGQGYNEQFF. CDR3 DNA: TGTGCCAGCAGTGGGTTTGGACAGGGGTACAATGAGCAGTTCTTC.

The chain recombines TRBV4-2 with TRBJ2-5, with D possibly being TRBD1 or TRBD2 (6 bases each). Trimming stripped 4 bases from V and 5 bases from J, with 17 bases between. The CDR3 length is 15 residues. Germline V gives CDR1 LGHNA, CDR2 YNFKEQ. CDR3 nucleotides: TGTGCCAGCAGCCGGGGGGCGCAGCTCCTGGAGACCCAGTACTTC. This codes for CASSRGAQLLETQYF.

This chain uses TRBV7-6 with TRBJ2-5, with TRBD1 matching over 8 bases. V shed 5 bases, J shed 3 bases, and the junction held 8 bases outside the gene matches. CDR3 length: 15 amino acids. Germline CDR1 reads SGHVS; CDR2 reads FNYEAQ. The CDR3 DNA reads TGTGCCAGCAGCCCACGCCCGGACAGGGAAGAGACCCAGTACTTC. The encoded protein is CASSPRPDREETQYF.

The J gene is TRBJ1-5, the V gene TRBV29-1; TRBD1 might be the D (5 bases). CDR3 length: 12 amino acids. CDR1 is SQVTM and CDR2 is ANQGSEA in the germline V gene. The CDR3 spells CRGGVPQTAQHF. The CDR3 nucleotides read TGCAGGGGAGGGGTTCCCCAAACTGCCCAGCATTTT.

The rearrangement uses TRBV7-2 and TRBJ1-2; TRBD1 agrees at 9 bases. The germline CDR1 and CDR2 sequences are SGHTA and FQGNSA. CDR3 length: 13 amino acids. The DNA of the CDR3 is TGTGCGGGACAGGGATCAGCTAACTATGGCTACACCTTC. Its translation is CAGQGSANYGYTF.